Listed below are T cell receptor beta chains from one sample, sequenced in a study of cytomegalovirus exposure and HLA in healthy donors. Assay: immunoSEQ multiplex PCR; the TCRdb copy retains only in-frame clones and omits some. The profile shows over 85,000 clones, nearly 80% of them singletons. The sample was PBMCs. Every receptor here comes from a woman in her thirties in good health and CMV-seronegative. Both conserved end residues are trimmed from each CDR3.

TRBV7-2 ASSPGGGHTGELF
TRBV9 ASSVDGTGQHKQY
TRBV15 ATSMGGTSTDTQY
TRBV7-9 ASSLTSGAADTQY
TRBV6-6 ASSSRQVGNTIY
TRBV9 ASSVAYGRSETQY
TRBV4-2 ASSLGGQDREKLF
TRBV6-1 ASSTGIREQF
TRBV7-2 ASSFAKASGGNTGELF
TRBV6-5 ASKGGGNQPQH
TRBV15 ATSRRDTYQETQY
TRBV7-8 ASSLGYGSYNEQF
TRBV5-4 ASSLGRGTGKESYGYT
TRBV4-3 ASSQGQGSYEQY
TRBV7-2 ASRQWGGGAYNEQF
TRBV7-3 ASSPGPSYEQY
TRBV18 ASSKGQNTEAF
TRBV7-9 ASSLGENTEAF
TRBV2 ASIKDRGMNTEAF
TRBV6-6 ASSYYPWTDRYEQY
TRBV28 ASSLGGRGKLGYT
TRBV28 ASSLWQGHEQY
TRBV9 ASSVGRGSSYEQY
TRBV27 ASTRQGAADTQY
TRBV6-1 ASIQGTNTGELF
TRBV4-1 ASSQDGGEPQH
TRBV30 AWTRDRRMEQY
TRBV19 ASSVQGAYTEAF
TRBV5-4 ASSLRTATNEKLF
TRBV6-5 ASSYSVGESYNEQF
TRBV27 ASTERGGVEQY
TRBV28 ASSLGGISGANVLT
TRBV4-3 ASSQDGTGGYNEQF
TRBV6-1 ASSEQETGGSPLH
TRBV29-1 SVESVTGGASYEQY
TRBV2 ASNPGMRTEAF
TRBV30 AWIGRLNYGYT
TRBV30 AWRPPVILVRTGELF
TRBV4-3 ASSQDRDRVEQY
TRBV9 ASSSSGQGLETQY
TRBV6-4 ASSDGHYGYT
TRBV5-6 ASSLGQGTNEQY
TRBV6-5 ASRPPGNTEAF
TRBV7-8 ASSPGTGFPGANVLT
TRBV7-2 ASSNRGAGANVLT
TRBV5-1 ASSFRQGLAYGYT
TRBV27 ASRNRVENTGELF
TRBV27 ASRSDEAGGKAF
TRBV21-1 ASSKAGGGSLDQPQH
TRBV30 AWTKRGGRDQPQH
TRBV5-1 ASSLGISQETQY
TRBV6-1 ASDQGQPNYGYT
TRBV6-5 ATSTGYEQY
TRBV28 ASTLAGGADYGYT
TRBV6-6 ASSYSGTSYNEQF
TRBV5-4 ASSGIAGAFYNEQF
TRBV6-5 ASSYHVGGSYEQY
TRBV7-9 ASSLLAATNEKLF
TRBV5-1 ASSLVTQGSHEQY
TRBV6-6 ASSYQRDGYT